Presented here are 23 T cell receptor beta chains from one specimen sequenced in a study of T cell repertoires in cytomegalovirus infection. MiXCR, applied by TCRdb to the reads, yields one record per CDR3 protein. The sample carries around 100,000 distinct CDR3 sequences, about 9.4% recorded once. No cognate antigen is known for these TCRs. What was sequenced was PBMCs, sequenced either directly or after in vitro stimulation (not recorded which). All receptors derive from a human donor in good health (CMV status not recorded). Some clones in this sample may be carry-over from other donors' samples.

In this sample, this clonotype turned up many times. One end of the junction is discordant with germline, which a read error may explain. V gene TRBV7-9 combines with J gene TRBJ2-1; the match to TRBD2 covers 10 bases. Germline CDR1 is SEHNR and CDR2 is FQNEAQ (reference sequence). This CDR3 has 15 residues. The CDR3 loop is CASSLAGADYNEQFF. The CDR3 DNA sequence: TGTGCCAGCAGCCTAGCGGGAGCGGACTACAATGAGCAGTTCTTC.

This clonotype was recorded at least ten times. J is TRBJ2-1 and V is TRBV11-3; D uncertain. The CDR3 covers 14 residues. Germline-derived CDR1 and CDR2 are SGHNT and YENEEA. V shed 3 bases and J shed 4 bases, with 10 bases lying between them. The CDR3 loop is CASSLAGGYNEQFF. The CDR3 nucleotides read TGTGCCAGCAGCTTGGCTGGTGGGTACAATGAGCAGTTCTTC.

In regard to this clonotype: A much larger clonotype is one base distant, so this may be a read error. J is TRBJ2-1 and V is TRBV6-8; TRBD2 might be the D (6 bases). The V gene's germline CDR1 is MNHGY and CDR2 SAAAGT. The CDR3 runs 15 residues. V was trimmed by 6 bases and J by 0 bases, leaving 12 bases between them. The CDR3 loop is CASRKRRGSYNEQFF. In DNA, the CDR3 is TGTGCCAGCAGGAAGAGGAGGGGCTCCTACAATGAGCAGTTCTTC.

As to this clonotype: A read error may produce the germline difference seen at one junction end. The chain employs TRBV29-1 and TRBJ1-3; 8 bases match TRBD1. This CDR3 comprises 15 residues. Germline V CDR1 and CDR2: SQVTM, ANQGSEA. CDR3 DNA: TGCAGCGCAGCAGGGGGCATCTACTCTGGAACCACCATATATTTT. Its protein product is CSAAGGIYSGTTIYF. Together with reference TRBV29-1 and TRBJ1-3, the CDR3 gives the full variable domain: SAVISQKPSRDICQRGTSLTIQCQVDSQVTMMFWYRQQPGQSLTLIATANQGSEATYESGFVIDKFPISRPNLTFSTLTVSNMSPEDSSIYLCSAAGGIYSGTTIYFGEGSWLTVV.

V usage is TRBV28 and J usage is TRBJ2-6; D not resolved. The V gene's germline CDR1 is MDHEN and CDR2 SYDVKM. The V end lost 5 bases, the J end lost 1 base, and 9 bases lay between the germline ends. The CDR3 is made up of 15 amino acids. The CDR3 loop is CASSPIGSGANVLTF. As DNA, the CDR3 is TGTGCCAGCAGTCCGATTGGGTCTGGGGCCAACGTCCTGACTTTC. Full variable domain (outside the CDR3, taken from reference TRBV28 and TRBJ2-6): DVKVTQSSRYLVKRTGEKVFLECVQDMDHENMFWYRQDPGLGLRLIYFSYDVKMKEKGDIPEGYSVSREKKERFSLILESASTNQTSMYLCASSPIGSGANVLTFGAGSRLTVL.

This CDR3 reads CASSLGLAGDYEQYF. The CDR3 nucleotides are TGTGCCAGCAGCTTGGGACTAGCGGGAGACTACGAGCAGTACTTC. The V gene is TRBV7-2, the J gene TRBJ2-7, with TRBD2 matching over 14 bases. This CDR3 comprises 15 residues. From germline, CDR1 is SGHTA and CDR2 FQGNSA. With V trimmed by 3 bases and J by 3 bases, 1 base remained unmatched. Full variable domain (outside the CDR3, taken from reference TRBV7-2 and TRBJ2-7): GAGVSQSPSNKVTEKGKDVELRCDPISGHTALYWYRQSLGQGLEFLIYFQGNSAPDKSGLPSDRFSAERTGGSVSTLTIQRTQQEDSAVYLCASSLGLAGDYEQYFGPGTRLTVT.

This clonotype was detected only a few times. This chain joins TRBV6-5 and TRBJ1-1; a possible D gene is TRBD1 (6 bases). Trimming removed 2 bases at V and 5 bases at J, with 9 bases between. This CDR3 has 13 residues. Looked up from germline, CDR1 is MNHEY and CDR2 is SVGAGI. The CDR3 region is CASSYATGTEAFF. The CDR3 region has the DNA TGTGCCAGCAGTTACGCTACAGGGACTGAAGCTTTCTTT.

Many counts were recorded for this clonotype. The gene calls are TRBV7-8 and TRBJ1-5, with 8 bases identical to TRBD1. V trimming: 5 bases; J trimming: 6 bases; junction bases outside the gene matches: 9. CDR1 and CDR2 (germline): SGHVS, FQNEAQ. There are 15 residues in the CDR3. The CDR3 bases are TGTGCCAGCAGCGAGAATCAGGGGGCAGGTCAGCCCCAGCATTTT. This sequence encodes CASSENQGAGQPQHF.

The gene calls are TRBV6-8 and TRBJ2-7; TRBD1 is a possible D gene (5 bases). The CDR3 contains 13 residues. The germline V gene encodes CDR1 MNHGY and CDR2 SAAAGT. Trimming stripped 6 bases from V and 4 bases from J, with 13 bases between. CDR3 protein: CASRGANGYEQYV. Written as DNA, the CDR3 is TGTGCCAGCAGAGGGGCTAACGGATACGAGCAGTACGTC.

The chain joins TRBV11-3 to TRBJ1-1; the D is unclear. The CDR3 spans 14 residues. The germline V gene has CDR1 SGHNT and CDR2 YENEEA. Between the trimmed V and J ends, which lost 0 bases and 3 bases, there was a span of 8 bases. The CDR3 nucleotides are TGTGCCAGCAGCTTAGATCTTGGGGACACTGAAGCTTTCTTT. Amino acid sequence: CASSLDLGDTEAFF.

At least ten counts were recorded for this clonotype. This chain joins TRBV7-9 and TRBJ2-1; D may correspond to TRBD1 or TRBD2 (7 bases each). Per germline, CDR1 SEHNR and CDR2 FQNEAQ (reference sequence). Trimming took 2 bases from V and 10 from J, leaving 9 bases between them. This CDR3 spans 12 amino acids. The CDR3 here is CASSLQGGEQFF. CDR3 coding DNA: TGTGCCAGCAGCTTACAGGGGGGGGAGCAGTTCTTC.

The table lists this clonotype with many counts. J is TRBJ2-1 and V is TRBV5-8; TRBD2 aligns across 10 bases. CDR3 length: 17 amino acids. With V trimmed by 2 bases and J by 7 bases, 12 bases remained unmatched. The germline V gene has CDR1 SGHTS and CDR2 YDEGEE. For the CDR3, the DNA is TGTGCCAGCAGCTTAGGATCAGCGGGAGGGTGGAGAAATGAGCAGTTCTTC. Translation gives CASSLGSAGGWRNEQFF.

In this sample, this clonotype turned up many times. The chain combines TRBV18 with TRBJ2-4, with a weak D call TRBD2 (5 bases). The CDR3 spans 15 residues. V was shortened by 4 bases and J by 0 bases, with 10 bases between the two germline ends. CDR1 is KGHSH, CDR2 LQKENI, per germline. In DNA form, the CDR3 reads TGTGCCAGCTCACTCCTAGCCCTAGCCAAAAACATTCAGTACTTC. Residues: CASSLLALAKNIQYF. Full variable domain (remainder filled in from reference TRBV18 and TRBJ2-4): NAGVMQNPRHLVRRRGQEARLRCSPMKGHSHVYWYRQLPEEGLKFMVYLQKENIIDESGMPKERFSAEFPKEGPSILRIQQVVRGDSAAYFCASSLLALAKNIQYFGAGTRLSVL.

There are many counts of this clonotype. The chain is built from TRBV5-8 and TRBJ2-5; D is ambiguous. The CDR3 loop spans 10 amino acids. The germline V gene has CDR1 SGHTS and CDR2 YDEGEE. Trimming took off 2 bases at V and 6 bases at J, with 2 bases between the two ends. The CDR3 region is CASSFQTQYF. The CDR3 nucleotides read TGTGCCAGCAGCTTTCAGACCCAGTACTTC.

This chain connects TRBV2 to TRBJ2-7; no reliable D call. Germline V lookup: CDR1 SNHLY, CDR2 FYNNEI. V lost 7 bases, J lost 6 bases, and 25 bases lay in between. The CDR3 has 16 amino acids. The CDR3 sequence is CASNRPIGSGLGEQYV. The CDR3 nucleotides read TGTGCCAGCAACAGACCAATTGGTTCTGGATTGGGCGAGCAGTACGTC.

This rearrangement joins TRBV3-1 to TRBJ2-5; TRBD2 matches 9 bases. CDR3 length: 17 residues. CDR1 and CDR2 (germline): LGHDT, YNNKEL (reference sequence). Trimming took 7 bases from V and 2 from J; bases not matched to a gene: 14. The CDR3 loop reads CASTLLGDSGGQETQYF. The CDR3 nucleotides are TGTGCCAGCACCCTCCTCGGGGATAGCGGGGGTCAAGAGACCCAGTACTTC.

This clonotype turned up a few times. The CDR3, as DNA: TGCGCCAGCAGCCTTCCCGGGACAGGGGAGTCACCCCTCCACTTT. It yields the protein CASSLPGTGESPLHF. The rearrangement joins TRBV4-1 to TRBJ1-6; 10 bases map to TRBD1. The CDR3 has 15 amino acids. Per the germline V gene, CDR1 is MGHRA and CDR2 is YSYEKL. The junction had 7 bases not matched to a gene; V was cut back by 4 bases and J by 10 bases.

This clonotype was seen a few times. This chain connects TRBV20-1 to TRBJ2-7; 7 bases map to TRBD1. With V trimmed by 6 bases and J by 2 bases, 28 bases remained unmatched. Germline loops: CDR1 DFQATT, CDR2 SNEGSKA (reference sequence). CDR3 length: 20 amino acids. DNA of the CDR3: TGCAGTGCCGAGGCGACTGTTGACAGGGCTAACGGACGGACGACCTACGAGCAGTACTTC. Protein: CSAEATVDRANGRTTYEQYF.

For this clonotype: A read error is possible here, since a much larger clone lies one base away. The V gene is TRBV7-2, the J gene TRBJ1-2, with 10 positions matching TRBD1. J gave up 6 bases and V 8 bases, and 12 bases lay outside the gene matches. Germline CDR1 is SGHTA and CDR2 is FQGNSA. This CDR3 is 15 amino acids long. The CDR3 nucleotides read TGTGCCAGCGGCCTACACAGGACAGGGGGAAATGGCTACACCTTC. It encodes CASGLHRTGGNGYTF.

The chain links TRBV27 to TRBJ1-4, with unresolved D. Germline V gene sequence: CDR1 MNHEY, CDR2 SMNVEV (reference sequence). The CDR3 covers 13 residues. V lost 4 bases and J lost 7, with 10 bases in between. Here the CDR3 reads CASSYGSREKLFF. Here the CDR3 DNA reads TGTGCCAGCAGTTACGGCAGCCGTGAAAAACTGTTTTTT.

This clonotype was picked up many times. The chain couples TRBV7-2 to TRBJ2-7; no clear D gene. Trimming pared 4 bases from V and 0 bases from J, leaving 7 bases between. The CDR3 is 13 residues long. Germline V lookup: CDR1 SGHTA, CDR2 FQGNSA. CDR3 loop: CASSSLHSYEQYF. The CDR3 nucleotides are TGTGCCAGCAGCTCTTTACACTCCTACGAGCAGTACTTC.

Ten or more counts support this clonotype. In DNA, the CDR3 is TGCGCCAGCAGCCAAGTAGGAACAGGTTTACTCTACGAGCAGTACTTC. This codes for CASSQVGTGLLYEQYF. The rearrangement links TRBV4-1 to TRBJ2-7; a weak D match, TRBD1 (5 bases). V dropped 1 base and J dropped 3 bases, with 16 bases sitting between them. Germline lookup yields CDR1 MGHRA and CDR2 YSYEKL. The CDR3 runs 16 residues.

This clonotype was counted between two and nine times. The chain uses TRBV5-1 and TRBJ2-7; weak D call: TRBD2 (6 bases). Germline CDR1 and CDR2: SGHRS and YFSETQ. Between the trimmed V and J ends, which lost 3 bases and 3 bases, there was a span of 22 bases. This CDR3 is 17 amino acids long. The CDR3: CASSSRPHRDSYYEQYF. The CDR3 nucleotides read TGCGCCAGCAGCTCGCGCCCGCACCGGGACTCCTACTACGAGCAGTACTTC.